This TCR beta chain was retrieved from a study of blood T cell repertoires in COVID-19. Libraries were prepared by immunoSEQ multiplex PCR; TCRdb keeps only in-frame clonotypes and omits some of them. Of 300,000 to 400,000 clones detected, 65% to 90% appear once; the ten largest clones hold about 7%. This TCR derives from a human donor in a cohort sampled during active COVID-19. Sequencing input: peripheral blood.

CDR3 nucleotides: TGTGCCAGCAGCCGAGGTAGAGGTGACAGCTCTTTAAACACCATATATTTT. It codes for CASSRGRGDSSLNTIYF. The chain combines TRBV3-1 (or the pseudogene TRBV3-2) with TRBJ1-3; perhaps TRBD1 as D (5 bases). This CDR3 contains 17 residues. The V and J ends lost 4 bases and 6 bases respectively, with 22 bases between them. In germline, CDR1 is LGHDT, CDR2 YNNKEL (reference sequence).